The clone carrying this T cell receptor (beta chain) was recorded a few times. The data are from a study of human T cells and chemical hapten exposure. Time point indicated: patch test 2, 6 weeks after DPC sensitization. Treatment in this sample: therapeutic diphenylcyclopropenone sensitization with weekly scalp DPC. For the library, individual cDNA molecules each received unique molecular identifiers. In the original workflow: A per-sample median of about 94,000 TCRs was observed, with counts ranging from about 20,000 to 750,000. MiXCR was run by TCRdb on the RACE reads, yielding one entry per CDR3 protein. These V and J calls originate from TCRdb's pipeline instead of the authors' own analysis. Altogether approximately 96,000 distinct CDR3 sequences are present, 7% to 10% being singletons, with the ten largest covering about 2%. The CDR3 runs 15 residues. Trimming left V 4 bases short and J 2 bases short, with 14 bases between. Germline CDR1 SGHRS, CDR2 YFSETQ.

J is TRBJ2-3 and V is TRBV5-1; D may match TRBD1 or TRBD2 (5 bases each). The TCR originated in a middle-aged woman with alopecia areata. Some clones in this sample may be carry-over from other donors' samples. The sequencing here drew on whole blood, taken in connection with sensitization to the hapten diphenylcyclopropenone (DPC). The CDR3 reads CASSPFRDLTDTQYF. The DNA for the CDR3 is TGCGCCAGCAGCCCTTTTAGGGACCTCACAGATACGCAGTATTTT.